This T cell receptor (beta chain) was identified in a study of tumor and adjacent non-tumor tissue in lung cancer. Concerning this clonotype: Because it lacks the conserved phenylalanine or tryptophan at the end, this CDR3 is likely a read error.

The template was RNA from unsorted bulk tissue. Between August and November 2014, newly diagnosed, chemotherapy-naive lung cancer patients underwent thoracic surgery in China. Three rounds of nested PCR, following a modified ARM-PCR protocol, produced the TCRbeta library. TCRdb recomputed calls from the multiplex PCR reads with MiXCR, one row per CDR3 protein. The table lists fewer than 120,000 distinct CDR3 sequences, 84% of them singletons. V shed 1 base and J shed 0 bases, with 9 bases lying between them. This CDR3 has 15 amino acids. Sequenced input: lung tumor tissue. The clonotype comes from a man between 65 and 80 years old with non-small cell lung cancer. The rearrangement uses TRBV12-3 or TRBV12-4 and TRBJ1-1; a weak D match, TRBD1 (6 bases). The chain's CDR3 is CASSLGGGMNTEAFL. In DNA, the CDR3 is TGTGCCAGCAGTTTAGGGGGGGGCATGAACACTGAAGCTTTCTTA.